Listed below are T cell receptor beta chains from one sample, sequenced in a study of spatial heterogeneity in lung cancer. One entry per CDR3 protein results from TCRdb running MiXCR on the 5' RACE reads. The table has approximately 6,300 distinct CDR3 sequences, about 8.2% seen once. Material: normal lung tissue next to the tumor, obtained at surgery. Every receptor here comes from a female donor with early-stage non-small cell lung cancer. The CDR3 runs from the conserved cysteine through the conserved F or W. The D gene is left open where the match is weak. Size values are once, few and many counts, or a class for expanded clones, and some rows have none.

>TRBJ2-7|TRBV4-2|NA|TRBD2
TGTGCCAGCAGCCCCTTTTCTAGCGGTACCTACGAGCAGTACTTC
CASSPFSSGTYEQYF
>TRBJ2-2|TRBV7-2|NA|NA
TGTGCCAGCAGCTTAGGAATCAGACCCGGGGAGCTGTTTTTT
CASSLGIRPGELFF
>TRBJ1-2|TRBV20-1|medium-sized|NA
TGCAGTGCTAGAGATAGGGGGAACTATGGCTACACCTTC
CSARDRGNYGYTF
>TRBJ2-1|TRBV7-6|few|NA
TGTGCCAGCAGCCCGGGGGTAGGGCCCTCCTACAATGAGCAGTTCTTC
CASSPGVGPSYNEQFF
>TRBJ2-1|TRBV5-1|few|TRBD2
TGCGCCAGCAGCTTGGGTGGGACTAGCCGCAATGAGCAGTTCTTC
CASSLGGTSRNEQFF
>TRBJ1-1|TRBV27|NA|NA
TGTGCCAGCAGTTTATCGTCCCCAGGTATGGGGTTTCGTGGCACTGAAGCTTTCTTT
CASSLSSPGMGFRGTEAFF
>TRBJ1-6|TRBV7-2|medium-sized|NA
TGTGCCAGCAGCTTAGCGTCCCTAGGGGGGGGCGATGGCTCACCCCTCCACTTT
CASSLASLGGGDGSPLHF
>TRBJ1-5|TRBV12-3/TRBV12-4|many|NA
TGTGCCAGCAGTTATAGCAATCAGCCCCAGCATTTT
CASSYSNQPQHF
>TRBJ2-1|TRBV29-1|NA|NA
TGCAGCGTTGAATCTTTGTGGGCTAGACAGACATACTACAATGAGCAGTTCTTC
CSVESLWARQTYYNEQFF
>TRBJ1-2|TRBV7-2|medium-sized|NA
TGTGCCAGCACCCCCTTGGATAACTATGGCTACACCTTC
CASTPLDNYGYTF
>TRBJ2-7|TRBV2|few|NA
TGTGCCAGCACGGACGGATTGGAGCAGTACTTC
CASTDGLEQYF
>TRBJ1-1|TRBV6-2/TRBV6-3|many|TRBD1
TGTGCCAGCAGCCGCAGGGGGAAGGTTAACACTGAAGCTTTCTTT
CASSRRGKVNTEAFF
>TRBJ2-7|TRBV5-1|many|TRBD2
TGCGCCAGTCGGCCCGGACTAGCGGTCTCCTACGAGCAGTACTTC
CASRPGLAVSYEQYF
>TRBJ2-3|TRBV7-2|few|TRBD2
TGTGCCAGCAGCTTAGAATTAGCGGGGGGCACAGATACGCAGTATTTT
CASSLELAGGTDTQYF
>TRBJ2-7|TRBV25-1|many|NA
TGTGCCAGCAGTGAATCAGCTCTCTTGATCGAGCAGTACTTC
CASSESALLIEQYF
>TRBJ2-2|TRBV2|medium-sized|NA
TGTGCCAGCGGACACATTTTAACGAACACCGGGGAGCTGTTTTTT
CASGHILTNTGELFF
>TRBJ2-5|TRBV5-1|few|NA
TGCGCCAGCAGCTTGTTTAGGGTAGGAGAGACCCAGTACTTC
CASSLFRVGETQYF
>TRBJ1-1|TRBV20-1|many|NA
TGCAGTGCTAGAGATAATCGACGACTTATAGGGATGAACACTGAAGCTTTCTTT
CSARDNRRLIGMNTEAFF
>TRBJ2-5|TRBV12-5|many|NA
TGTGCTAGTGGTTTGGTACCTAGCGAAGAGACCCAGTACTTC
CASGLVPSEETQYF
>TRBJ1-5|TRBV23-1|few|NA
TGCGCCAGCCGGAACCGAATTGAGGGCAATCAGCCCCAGCATTTT
CASRNRIEGNQPQHF
>TRBJ1-1|TRBV7-2|many|NA
TGTGCCAGCAGCTTAGTAGTGTCGCCGAGGAACACTGAAGCTTTCTTT
CASSLVVSPRNTEAFF
>TRBJ2-1|TRBV29-1|few|NA
TGCAGCGTTTACAGTCCTTCGCCCCCCAGGGAGCAGTTCTTC
CSVYSPSPPREQFF
>TRBJ1-5|TRBV10-3|medium-sized|NA
TGTGCCATCAGTGAGTCGGCAGGGGCCGGTCAGCCCCAGCATTTT
CAISESAGAGQPQHF
>TRBJ1-2|TRBV6-2/TRBV6-3|medium-sized|NA
TGTGCCAGCACGCAGTCTAGCTATGGCTACACCTTC
CASTQSSYGYTF
>TRBJ1-1|TRBV20-1|medium-sized|NA
TGCAGTGCTAGCCCCAGGGTGGGGACTGAAGCTTTCTTT
CSASPRVGTEAFF
>TRBJ2-1|TRBV28|few|NA
TGTGCCAGCAGTTTACCGGGGCGCGATCGGTTCTTC
CASSLPGRDRFF
>TRBJ1-4|TRBV5-1|medium-sized|TRBD1
TGCGCCAGCAGCTTACAGGGGATGAGAACTAATGAAAAACTGTTTTTT
CASSLQGMRTNEKLFF
>TRBJ1-1|TRBV20-1|many|NA
TGCAGTGCTAGAGACTGGGGCACCCAGAACACTGAAGCTTTCTTT
CSARDWGTQNTEAFF
>TRBJ2-7|TRBV7-2|large|NA
TGTGCCAGCAGCTTAAATACAGGACACTACGAGCAGTACTTC
CASSLNTGHYEQYF
>TRBJ1-1|TRBV28|medium-sized|NA
TGTGCCAGCGGCCCCTCGGAGGGAAAGGCTTTCTTT
CASGPSEGKAFF
>TRBJ1-3|TRBV10-3|medium-sized|TRBD1
TGTGCCATCAGTGAACGACAGGGGGATGGAAACACCATATATTTT
CAISERQGDGNTIYF
>TRBJ2-1|TRBV5-1|NA|NA
TGCGCCAGCAGCTCCGCGCTGACCCAACGGGGGCAGTTCTTC
CASSSALTQRGQFF
>TRBJ2-1|TRBV19|many|TRBD2
TGTGCCAGCCGTCGGGAGCGGGGGAGCTACAATGAGCAGTTCTTC
CASRRERGSYNEQFF
>TRBJ1-3|TRBV2|NA|NA
TGTGCCAGCAGTGGGGGCAGGCCGAGCTCTGGAAACACCATATATTTT
CASSGGRPSSGNTIYF
>TRBJ2-5|TRBV12-3/TRBV12-4|NA|NA
TGTGCCAGCAGTTTGGCAGGGACAGAGACCCAGTACTTC
CASSLAGTETQYF
>TRBJ2-3|TRBV7-2|many|TRBD2
TGTGCCAGCAGTCCAGCGGGGGTAACAGATACGCAGTATTTT
CASSPAGVTDTQYF
>TRBJ1-1|TRBV27|NA|NA
TGTGCCAGCAGTTTAAGGGGGGACACTGAAGCTTTCTTT
CASSLRGDTEAFF
>TRBJ2-7|TRBV27|few|TRBD1
TGTGCCAGCCGGACAGGGGCCTACGAGCAGTACTTC
CASRTGAYEQYF
>TRBJ2-7|TRBV7-2|many|NA
TGTGCCAGCAGCTTGGCGGGTTCCTACGAGCAGTACTTC
CASSLAGSYEQYF
>TRBJ2-5|TRBV3-1|NA|TRBD2
TGTGCCAGCAGCCAAGGCCGGACTAGCAGAGAGACCCAGTACTTC
CASSQGRTSRETQYF
>TRBJ2-6|TRBV9|medium-sized|TRBD1
TGTGCCAGCAGCCCCGGGACAGATCGGTCCGGGGCCAACGTCCTGACTTTC
CASSPGTDRSGANVLTF
>TRBJ1-6|TRBV20-1|many|NA
TGCAGTGCCCCGGGAGGGTTGGCTAATTCACCCCTCCACTTT
CSAPGGLANSPLHF
>TRBJ2-3|TRBV5-1|many|NA
TGCGCCAGCAGCTTGGGATCGGGGTTCACAGATACGCAGTATTTT
CASSLGSGFTDTQYF
>TRBJ2-6|TRBV10-3|NA|TRBD2
TGTGCCATCAGTGAGCCGCCCCTCTGGGGGGGCTCTGGGGCCAACGTCCTGACTTTC
CAISEPPLWGGSGANVLTF
>TRBJ2-1|TRBV12-3/TRBV12-4|few|TRBD2
TGTGCCAGCAGTCCTAAAGGTAGCGGGGGGGCCAATGAGCAGTTCTTC
CASSPKGSGGANEQFF
>TRBJ1-3|TRBV4-1|few|NA
TGCGCCAGCAGCCAAATTCCGGACAGTAATGGAAACACCATATATTTT
CASSQIPDSNGNTIYF